A selection of T cell receptor beta chains follows, all from one sample in a study of CD8+ T cells in alopecia areata. TCRdb's table, derived via immunoSEQ multiplex PCR, lists solely in-frame clones and lacks some. The repertoire holds 200,000 to 250,000 clones, with over 60% as singletons. The specimen was CD4+ T cells sorted from blood, collected at week 4, from a patient treated with tofacitinib. All receptors come from a human donor with alopecia areata. CDR3s include the opening cysteine and the closing phenylalanine or tryptophan. The D gene is left open where the match is weak. Not all rows give a size; the values are once, few, many and, for expanded clones, a class.

j_call,v_call,d_call,clone_size,cdr3_nt,cdr3_aa
TRBJ1-2,TRBV29-1,-,-,TGCAGCGTTCGGTCAGAAAACTATGGCTACACCTTC,CSVRSENYGYTF
TRBJ2-2,TRBV15,-,few,TGTGCCACCAGCAGAGAAAAGGCTTTAGAGCTGTTTTTT,CATSREKALELFF
TRBJ2-3,TRBV10-3,TRBD1,-,TGTGCCATCAGTGAGTCTGGGACAGTCTCCACAGATACGCAGTATTTT,CAISESGTVSTDTQYF
TRBJ2-6,TRBV29-1,-,-,TGCAGCGCAAGAGCCTCTGGGGCCAACGTCCTGACTTTC,CSARASGANVLTF
TRBJ1-2,TRBV13,TRBD1,-,TGTGCCAGCAGCCGGACTCCGACAGGGGTTAACTATGGCTACACCTTC,CASSRTPTGVNYGYTF
TRBJ2-2,TRBV29-1,-,-,TGCAGCGTTGAATGGGGGTACACCGGGGAGCTGTTTTTT,CSVEWGYTGELFF
TRBJ2-3,TRBV29-1,-,-,TGCAGCGTCGGTCGGGGCACAGATACGCAGTATTTT,CSVGRGTDTQYF
TRBJ2-1,TRBV27,-,-,TGTGCCAGCAGTTTATCTCGGGACTACAATGAGCAGTTCTTC,CASSLSRDYNEQFF
TRBJ2-5,TRBV7-2,TRBD2,-,TGTGCCAGCAGCTTAGCGGTTAGCGGGGGCGGTGAGACCCAGTACTTC,CASSLAVSGGGETQYF
TRBJ2-5,TRBV25-1,TRBD1,-,TGTGCCAGCAGTAGACAGGGGGGTCTTTGGGAGACCCAGTACTTC,CASSRQGGLWETQYF
TRBJ2-5,TRBV7-2,-,-,TGTGCCAGCAGCGCTCGGTCGGCTACCTCAAGGGAGACCCAGTACTTC,CASSARSATSRETQYF
TRBJ2-2,TRBV5-1,TRBD1,once,TGCGCCAGCAGCTTGGAAGGGGGCTCCGGGGAGCTGTTTTTT,CASSLEGGSGELFF
TRBJ1-5,TRBV30,-,-,TGTGCCTGGAGCCAACAGGGCAATCAGCCCCAGCATTTT,CAWSQQGNQPQHF
TRBJ2-3,TRBV30,-,-,TGTGCCTGGAGTGTTGTGGGGGCTGTGACGCAGTATTTT,CAWSVVGAVTQYF
TRBJ1-5,TRBV2,-,-,TGTGCCAGCAGTGACGTCGTGGGAAATCAGCCCCAGCATTTT,CASSDVVGNQPQHF
TRBJ2-1,TRBV5-1,-,few,TGCGCCAGCAGTCAGGGAGGACCGGGCAACAATGAGCAGTTCTTC,CASSQGGPGNNEQFF
TRBJ1-1,TRBV6-5,-,-,TGTGCCAGCAGTGACAACCTTCGCGAAGCTTTCTTT,CASSDNLREAFF
TRBJ2-7,TRBV29-1,-,-,TGCAGCGTCGCCCGAGGTTCCTACGAGCAGTACTTC,CSVARGSYEQYF
TRBJ1-6,TRBV6-5,-,-,TGTGCCAGCAGTTACTCGGGGGGAGTCTATAATTCACCCCTCCACTTT,CASSYSGGVYNSPLHF
TRBJ2-1,TRBV30,-,once,TGTGCCTGGAGTGTGGACTCGCCCCTAAGGAGTGAGCAGTTCTTC,CAWSVDSPLRSEQFF
TRBJ1-1,TRBV5-1,-,-,TGCGCCAGCAGCCAGGACCGTGTATCTAACACTGAAGCTTTCTTT,CASSQDRVSNTEAFF
TRBJ2-1,TRBV9,-,-,TGTGCCAGCAGCGTAGGGGGGGCCGACTCCTACAATGAGCAGTTCTTC,CASSVGGADSYNEQFF
TRBJ1-2,TRBV7-2,TRBD1,few,TGTGCCAGCAGCTTAGAGGGGGCACTTGGACCCTTTGGCTACACCTTC,CASSLEGALGPFGYTF
TRBJ1-1,TRBV29-1,-,few,TGCAGCGTTACTTGGACTTCGAACACTGAAGCTTTCTTT,CSVTWTSNTEAFF
TRBJ2-7,TRBV10-3,-,-,TGTGCCATCACCCCGGGGGTGCCGTACGAGCAGTACTTC,CAITPGVPYEQYF
TRBJ1-2,TRBV29-1,TRBD1,few,TGCAGCGTGGGATCCCGGGACAGCTATGGCTACACCTTC,CSVGSRDSYGYTF
TRBJ2-6,TRBV7-6,-,-,TGTGCCAGCAGCCCTTCTGGGGCCAACGTCCTGACTTTC,CASSPSGANVLTF